Here is one TCR beta chain with its context. No antigen is known for it. The data originate from a study of OX40 agonist ivuxolimab in advanced cancers. For the study at large: The drug used for patients, ivuxolimab, was an agonistic anti-OX40 (CD134) antibody. Among those treated, three patients had partial responses, one with hepatocellular carcinoma and two with cutaneous melanoma.

Libraries were prepared by immunoSEQ multiplex PCR; TCRdb keeps only in-frame clonotypes and omits some of them. This table has about 61,000 clones, 82% appearing once. Findings of the study overall: At doses 0.1 to 3.0 mg/kg, CD4+ and CD8+ clones expanded. Some nonresponders additionally presented with little normalized T-cell clonal expansion.

Trimming left V 1 base short and J 0 bases short, with 7 bases between. The CDR3 contains 15 residues. Germline CDR1 and CDR2: SGHAT and FQNNGV. Sequenced here: CD4+ or CD8+ T cells sorted from blood, sampled in a trial of the OX40 agonist ivuxolimab. This TCR was sampled from an adult with an advanced solid tumor such as melanoma, head and neck, liver or kidney cancer. The rearrangement links TRBV11-2 to TRBJ2-4, with D maybe TRBD2 (5 bases). The CDR3 DNA sequence: TGTGCCAGCAGCTTAGTCGAGGGAGCCAAAAACATTCAGTACTTC. Translated: CASSLVEGAKNIQYF.